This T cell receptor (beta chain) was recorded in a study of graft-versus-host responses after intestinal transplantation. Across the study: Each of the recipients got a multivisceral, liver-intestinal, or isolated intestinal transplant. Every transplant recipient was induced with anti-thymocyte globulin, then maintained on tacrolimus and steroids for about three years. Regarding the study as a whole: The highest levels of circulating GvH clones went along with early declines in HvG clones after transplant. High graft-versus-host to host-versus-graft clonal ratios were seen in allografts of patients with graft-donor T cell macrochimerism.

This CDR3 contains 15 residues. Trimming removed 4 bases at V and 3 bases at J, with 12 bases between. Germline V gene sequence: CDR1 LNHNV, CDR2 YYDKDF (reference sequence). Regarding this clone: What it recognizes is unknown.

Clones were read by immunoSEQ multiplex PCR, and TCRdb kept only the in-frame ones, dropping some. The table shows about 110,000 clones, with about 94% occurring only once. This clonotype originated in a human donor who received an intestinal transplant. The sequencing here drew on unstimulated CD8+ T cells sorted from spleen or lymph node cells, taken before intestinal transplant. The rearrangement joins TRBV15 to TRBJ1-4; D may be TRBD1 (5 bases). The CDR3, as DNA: TGTGCCACCAGCATTATCGGGGGACCTAATGAAAAACTGTTTTTT. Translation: CATSIIGGPNEKLFF.